Each of the 28 T cell receptor beta chains below was sequenced from the same sample in a study of blood T cell repertoires in COVID-19. The data were produced by immunoSEQ multiplex PCR, yet TCRdb's version contains in-frame clones alone and is incomplete. The sample yields about 400,000 clones, 75% to 90% seen once. Sequencing used peripheral blood. These receptors originate from a woman aged 25 to 39 with active or convalescent COVID-19.

The chain carries TRBV11-2 and TRBJ2-7, with 7 bases matching TRBD1. The CDR3 has 14 residues. The ends lost 5 bases at V and 2 bases at J; junction bases unmatched: 6. Germline V gives CDR1 SGHAT, CDR2 FQNNGV. The CDR3 loop reads CASSPRQGPYEQYF. DNA of the CDR3: TGTGCCAGCAGCCCGAGACAGGGCCCCTACGAGCAGTACTTC.

The V call is TRBV6-4, the J call TRBJ1-5; 7 positions agree with TRBD1. Losses at the gene ends were 5 bases for V and 6 bases for J; bases not matched to a gene: 10. The CDR3 consists of 15 residues. Looked up from germline, CDR1 is MRHNA and CDR2 is SNTAGT. The CDR3 sequence is CASSSIPGGSQPQHF. The DNA of the CDR3 is TGTGCCAGCAGTTCAATACCAGGGGGGAGTCAGCCCCAGCATTTT.

The V gene is TRBV5-1, the J gene TRBJ1-4; the match to TRBD1 covers 7 bases. The CDR3 extends over 14 amino acids. Germline CDR1 is SGHRS and CDR2 is YFSETQ. The V gene end was trimmed by 3 bases and the J gene end by 7 bases; junction bases not matched to a gene: 6. The CDR3 reads CASSSGQTGEKLFF. CDR3 sequence (DNA): TGCGCCAGCAGCTCGGGACAGACAGGTGAAAAACTGTTTTTT.

The V gene is TRBV6-1, the J gene TRBJ2-3; 10 bases fit TRBD1. V lost 2 bases to trimming and J lost 4 bases; unmatched junction nucleotides: 6. Looked up from germline, CDR1 is MNHNS and CDR2 is SASEGT. The CDR3 is 16 residues long. As DNA, the CDR3 is TGTGCCAGCAGTGAAATGGGACAGGGGACCGCAGATACGCAGTATTTT. This encodes CASSEMGQGTADTQYF.

CDR3 protein: CASSEDSNYYEQYF. CDR3 nucleotide sequence: TGTGCCAGCAGTGAAGACAGCAATTACTACGAGCAGTACTTC. The chain joins TRBV6-1 to TRBJ2-7; D is uncertain. The V end was cut by 1 base, the J end by 3 bases, with 10 bases between. The CDR3 consists of 14 residues. In germline, CDR1 is MNHNS, CDR2 SASEGT.

The chain is built from TRBV18 and TRBJ1-2; D is uncertain. The ends were cut back, 3 bases at V and 4 bases at J, with 9 bases in the middle. Germline V lookup: CDR1 KGHSH, CDR2 LQKENI. The CDR3 has 13 amino acids. The CDR3 loop reads CASSPEAGYGYTF. In DNA, the CDR3 is TGTGCCAGCTCACCTGAGGCGGGCTATGGCTACACCTTC.

The chain uses TRBV27 and TRBJ1-5; 8 nucleotides agree with TRBD1. The V and J ends lost 7 bases and 1 base, in that order; junction bases with no gene match: 6. The CDR3 is made up of 15 amino acids. Germline values: CDR1 MNHEY, CDR2 SMNVEV (reference sequence). CDR3 sequence: CASKQGVFSNQPQHF. CDR3 in DNA: TGTGCCAGCAAACAGGGGGTCTTCAGCAATCAGCCCCAGCATTTT.

The chain recombines TRBV11-2 with TRBJ2-2, with 7 bases identical to TRBD1. The CDR3 runs 16 residues. In germline, CDR1 is SGHAT, CDR2 FQNNGV. The V gene end was trimmed by 5 bases and the J gene end by 5 bases; junction bases not matched to a gene: 11. The CDR3 sequence is CASSPSSGQKTGELFF. For the CDR3, the DNA is TGTGCCAGCAGCCCCTCCTCGGGACAGAAGACCGGGGAGCTGTTTTTT.

This clone was observed a single time. The chain is built from TRBV3-1 (or the pseudogene TRBV3-2) and TRBJ2-7, with 9 bases lining up with TRBD2. Germline V gives CDR1 LGHDT, CDR2 YNNKEL (reference sequence). The CDR3 has 16 residues. V lost 3 bases, J lost 5 bases, and 11 bases stayed unmatched. The CDR3 DNA sequence: TGTGCCAGCAGCCAGCCCGACATAGCGGGAGCACACGAGCAGTACTTC. Translating it yields CASSQPDIAGAHEQYF.

J is TRBJ2-3 and V is TRBV12-3 or TRBV12-4, with TRBD2 as a possible D gene (6 bases). The CDR3 runs 13 residues. Trimming took 3 bases from V and 4 from J, leaving 8 bases between them. CDR3 residues: CASSLASADTQYF. Written as DNA, the CDR3 is TGTGCCAGCAGTTTGGCTAGCGCAGATACGCAGTATTTT.

The rearrangement uses TRBV3-1 (or the pseudogene TRBV3-2) and TRBJ1-1; D is possibly TRBD1 (5 bases). V dropped 1 base and J dropped 10 bases, with 13 bases sitting between them. Germline V gene lookup returns CDR1 LGHDT and CDR2 YNNKEL (reference sequence). There are 13 residues in the CDR3. The CDR3 loop is CASSQAFSQGAFF. CDR3 DNA: TGTGCCAGCAGCCAAGCGTTTAGTCAGGGAGCTTTCTTT.

V is TRBV3-1 (or the pseudogene TRBV3-2) and J is TRBJ1-1; TRBD1 might be the D (5 bases). Per the germline V gene, CDR1 is LGHDT and CDR2 is YNNKEL (reference sequence). The CDR3 has 15 residues. V dropped 4 bases and J dropped 1 base, with 13 bases sitting between them. For the CDR3, the DNA is TGTGCCAGCAGCCTCCAAAGGACACGGAACACTGAAGCTTTCTTT. It is translated as CASSLQRTRNTEAFF.

The CDR3 sequence is CATSREYTGDEQYF. DNA for the CDR3: TGTGCCACCAGCAGAGAATACACAGGGGACGAGCAGTACTTC. V gene TRBV15 combines with J gene TRBJ2-7, with 7 bases identical to TRBD1. V dropped 0 bases and J dropped 5; count of bases not matched to a gene: 4. Germline lookup yields CDR1 LNHNV and CDR2 YYDKDF (reference sequence). This CDR3 has 14 residues.

V gene TRBV19 combines with J gene TRBJ2-7, with D maybe TRBD1 (6 bases). The CDR3 is 14 residues long. Per the germline V gene, CDR1 is LNHDA and CDR2 is SQIVND (reference sequence). The ends were cut back, 0 bases at V and 7 bases at J, with 13 bases in the middle. The CDR3 region is CASSIDPGHPEQYF. CDR3 coding DNA: TGTGCCAGTAGTATAGACCCGGGACACCCAGAGCAGTACTTC. Full variable domain (rest looked up from reference TRBV19 and TRBJ2-7): DGGITQSPKYLFRKEGQNVTLSCEQNLNHDAMYWYRQDPGQGLRLIYYSQIVNDFQKGDIAEGYSVSREKKESFPLTVTSAQKNPTAFYLCASSIDPGHPEQYFGPGTRLTVT.

This chain links TRBV29-1 with TRBJ1-1; weak D call: TRBD1 (6 bases). The CDR3 has 12 residues. V was clipped by 5 bases and J by 5 bases, with 12 bases between them. Germline values: CDR1 SQVTM, CDR2 ANQGSEA. This CDR3 reads CSVQGSGTEAFF. CDR3 DNA: TGCAGCGTTCAGGGGTCGGGGACTGAAGCTTTCTTT.

Turning to this clone: Other DNA sequences in this sample translate to the same CDR3. The rearrangement uses TRBV19 and TRBJ1-2; TRBD1 might be the D (5 bases). V dropped 6 bases and J dropped 0 bases, with 8 bases sitting between them. CDR3 length: 13 amino acids. The V gene's germline CDR1 is LNHDA and CDR2 SQIVND (reference sequence). This chain's CDR3 is CASSRDSNYGYTF. DNA of the CDR3: TGTGCCAGTAGCCGGGACTCTAACTATGGCTACACCTTC. The full variable domain, rest sourced from reference TRBV19 and TRBJ1-2, is DGGITQSPKYLFRKEGQNVTLSCEQNLNHDAMYWYRQDPGQGLRLIYYSQIVNDFQKGDIAEGYSVSREKKESFPLTVTSAQKNPTAFYLCASSRDSNYGYTFGSGTRLTVV.

The chain has TRBV3-1 (or the pseudogene TRBV3-2) and TRBJ2-7, with 11 bases identical to TRBD2. Germline lookup yields CDR1 LGHDT and CDR2 YNNKEL (reference sequence). V gave up 4 bases and J gave up 0 bases; unmatched junction bases: 5. The CDR3 totals 16 residues. DNA of the CDR3: TGTGCCAGCAGCCTAAGACTAGCGGGGCGCTCCTACGAGCAGTACTTC. Protein sequence: CASSLRLAGRSYEQYF.

In DNA, the CDR3 is TGCAGCGTCACCTATTTGGGCACAGATACGCAGTATTTT. It specifies CSVTYLGTDTQYF. This chain uses TRBV29-1 with TRBJ2-3, with unresolved D. CDR1 and CDR2 from the germline V gene are SQVTM and ANQGSEA. The V gene lost 6 bases and the J gene lost 1 base, with 11 bases spanning the gap. The CDR3 spans 13 residues.

V gene TRBV5-4 combines with J gene TRBJ2-5; no firm D call. V shed 2 bases and J shed 4 bases, with 18 bases lying between them. This CDR3 has 16 amino acids. CDR1 and CDR2 (germline): SGHNT, YYREEE (reference sequence). The CDR3, as DNA: TGTGCCAGCAGCTTTTCGTCGCGAAGTTTGGTAGAGACCCAGTACTTC. This gives the protein CASSFSSRSLVETQYF.

The genes are TRBV5-1 and TRBJ1-2, with TRBD1 identical over 10 bases. From germline, CDR1 is SGHRS and CDR2 YFSETQ. The CDR3 extends over 16 amino acids. Trimming took 0 bases from V and 5 from J; bases not matched to a gene: 7. CDR3 sequence: CASSLDGDRGVYGYTF. In DNA, the CDR3 is TGCGCCAGCAGCTTGGATGGGGACAGGGGAGTTTATGGCTACACCTTC.

The chain recombines TRBV20-1 with TRBJ1-4; TRBD1 matches 7 bases. The CDR3 covers 14 residues. V lost 3 bases and J lost 5; bases outside the gene matches: 6. Germline CDR1 reads DFQATT; CDR2 reads SNEGSKA (reference sequence). CDR3 nucleotides: TGCAGTGCTAGTAAGGGACAGCACAATGAAAAACTGTTTTTT. It specifies CSASKGQHNEKLFF.

The rearrangement joins TRBV19 to TRBJ2-2; D possibly corresponds to TRBD1 (6 bases). The CDR3 length is 16 residues. The V gene lost 5 bases and the J gene lost 2 bases, with 15 bases spanning the gap. Germline CDR1 and CDR2: LNHDA and SQIVND (reference sequence). CDR3 bases: TGTGCCAGTAGTTTTGGACAGAATTCAAACACCGGGGAGCTGTTTTTT. It specifies CASSFGQNSNTGELFF.

The chain links TRBV5-1 to TRBJ2-3; 9 positions agree with TRBD2. V lost 0 bases, J lost 2 bases, and 13 bases stayed unmatched. CDR3 size: 19 residues. Germline CDR1 reads SGHRS; CDR2 reads YFSETQ. The CDR3 is CASSLVIPGLASSTDTQYF. The CDR3, as DNA: TGCGCCAGCAGCTTGGTAATCCCGGGACTAGCCTCTTCCACAGATACGCAGTATTTT.

This sequence joins TRBV4-1 and TRBJ1-2; weak D call: TRBD1 (6 bases). Germline-derived CDR1 and CDR2 are MGHRA and YSYEKL. The CDR3 contains 16 residues. Trimming took 0 bases from V and 5 from J, leaving 16 bases between them. The CDR3 bases are TGCGCCAGCAGCCAAGACTGGACAGCCTTCTCTTATGGCTACACCTTC. Translation: CASSQDWTAFSYGYTF.

This clone has only a few counts. The rearrangement joins TRBV19 to TRBJ1-1; 7 positions match TRBD1. CDR3 length equals 15 residues. Looked up from germline, CDR1 is LNHDA and CDR2 is SQIVND (reference sequence). Germline trimming cut 6 bases from V and 4 bases from J; bases unmatched to any gene: 11. The CDR3 here is CASRTLTGDATEAFF. Here the CDR3 DNA reads TGTGCCAGTAGAACACTAACAGGGGATGCCACTGAAGCTTTCTTT.

The chain recombines TRBV5-1 with TRBJ2-5; 8 bases fit TRBD1. V dropped 7 bases and J dropped 2; count of bases not matched to a gene: 7. Germline V gene data show CDR1 as SGHRS and CDR2 as YFSETQ. The CDR3 has 14 amino acids. The CDR3 reads CASGPGTGQETQYF. The CDR3 nucleotides are TGCGCCAGCGGACCGGGGACAGGACAAGAGACCCAGTACTTC.

V usage is TRBV6-2 or TRBV6-3 and J usage is TRBJ2-7; the D call may be TRBD1 or TRBD2 (7 bases each). CDR1 and CDR2 from the germline V gene are MNHEY and SVGEGT. The V and J ends lost 6 bases and 3 bases respectively, with 12 bases between them. The CDR3 runs 13 residues. CDR3 in DNA: TGTGCCAGCAGCAGGGGGGGTAACTACGAGCAGTACTTC. Translation gives CASSRGGNYEQYF.

Regarding this clone: The sample has other DNA sequences that encode this CDR3 too. The chain combines TRBV5-4 with TRBJ1-2; TRBD1 might be the D (5 bases). The CDR3 spans 12 residues. Germline CDR1 reads SGHNT; CDR2 reads YYREEE (reference sequence). Deletions cut 0 bases from V and 6 bases from J, with 6 bases between. The CDR3 nucleotides read TGTGCCAGCAGCTTGGCGGGGGATGGCTACACCTTC. Its translation: CASSLAGDGYTF.